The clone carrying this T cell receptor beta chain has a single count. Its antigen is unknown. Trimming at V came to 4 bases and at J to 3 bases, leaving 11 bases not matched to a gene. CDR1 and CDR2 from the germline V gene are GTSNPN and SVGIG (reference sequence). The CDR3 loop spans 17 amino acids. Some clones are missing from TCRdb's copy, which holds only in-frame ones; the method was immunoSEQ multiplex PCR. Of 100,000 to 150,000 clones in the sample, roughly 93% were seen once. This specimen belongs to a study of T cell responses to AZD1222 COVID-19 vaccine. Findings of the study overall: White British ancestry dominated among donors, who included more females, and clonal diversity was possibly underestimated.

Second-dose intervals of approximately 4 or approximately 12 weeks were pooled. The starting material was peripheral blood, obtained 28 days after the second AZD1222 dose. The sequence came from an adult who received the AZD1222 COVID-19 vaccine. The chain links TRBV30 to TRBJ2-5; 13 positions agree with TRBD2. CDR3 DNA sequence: TGTGCCTGGACTGGGACTAGCGGGATAGGACTAAAAGAGACCCAGTACTTC. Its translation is CAWTGTSGIGLKETQYF.